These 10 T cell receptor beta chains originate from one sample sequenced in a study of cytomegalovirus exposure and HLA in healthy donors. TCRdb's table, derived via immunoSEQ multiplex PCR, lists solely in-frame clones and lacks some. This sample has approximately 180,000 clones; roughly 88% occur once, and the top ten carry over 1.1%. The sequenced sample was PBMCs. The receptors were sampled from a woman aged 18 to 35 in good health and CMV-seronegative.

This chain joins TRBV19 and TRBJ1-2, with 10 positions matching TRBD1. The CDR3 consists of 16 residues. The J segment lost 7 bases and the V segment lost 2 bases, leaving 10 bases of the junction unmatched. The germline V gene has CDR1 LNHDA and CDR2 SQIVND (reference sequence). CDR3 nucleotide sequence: TGTGCCAGTAGTATATCGGGGGACAGGGGATTTGTTGGCTACACCTTC. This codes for CASSISGDRGFVGYTF. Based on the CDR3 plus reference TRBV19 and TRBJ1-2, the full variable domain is DGGITQSPKYLFRKEGQNVTLSCEQNLNHDAMYWYRQDPGQGLRLIYYSQIVNDFQKGDIAEGYSVSREKKESFPLTVTSAQKNPTAFYLCASSISGDRGFVGYTFGSGTRLTVV.

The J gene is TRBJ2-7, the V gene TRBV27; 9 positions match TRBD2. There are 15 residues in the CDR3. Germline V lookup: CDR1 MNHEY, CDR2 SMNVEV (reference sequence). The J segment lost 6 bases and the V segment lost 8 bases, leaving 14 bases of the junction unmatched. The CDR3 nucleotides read TGTGCCAGCCGACTTCAGCTAGCGGGATCAGGCGAGCAGTACTTC. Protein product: CASRLQLAGSGEQYF.

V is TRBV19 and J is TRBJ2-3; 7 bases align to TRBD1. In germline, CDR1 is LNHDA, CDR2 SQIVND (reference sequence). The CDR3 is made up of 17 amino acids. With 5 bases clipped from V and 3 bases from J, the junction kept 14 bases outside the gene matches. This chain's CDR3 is CASSEDLEDRRTDTQYF. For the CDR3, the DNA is TGTGCCAGTAGTGAGGACCTGGAGGACAGGAGGACAGATACGCAGTATTTT.

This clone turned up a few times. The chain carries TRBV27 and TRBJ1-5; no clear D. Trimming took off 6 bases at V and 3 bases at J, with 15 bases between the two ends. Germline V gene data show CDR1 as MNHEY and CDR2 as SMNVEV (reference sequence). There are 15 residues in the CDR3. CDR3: CASRVSGMDNQPQHF. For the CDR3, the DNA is TGTGCCAGCAGGGTATCGGGAATGGACAATCAGCCCCAGCATTTT.

CDR3 sequence (DNA): TGTGCCAGTAGTGTCGGTCTCTCGAGCTCCTACGAGCAGTACTTC. It specifies CASSVGLSSSYEQYF. The gene calls are TRBV19 and TRBJ2-7; no reliable D call. The CDR3 has 15 amino acids. Germline values: CDR1 LNHDA, CDR2 SQIVND (reference sequence). Deletions cut 5 bases from V and 0 bases from J, with 14 bases between.

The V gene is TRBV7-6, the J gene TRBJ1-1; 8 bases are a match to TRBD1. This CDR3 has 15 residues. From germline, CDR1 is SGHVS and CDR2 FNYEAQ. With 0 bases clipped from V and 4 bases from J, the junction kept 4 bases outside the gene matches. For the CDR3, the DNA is TGTGCCAGCAGCTTAGCCCAGGGGGCGCGCACTGAAGCTTTCTTT. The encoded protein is CASSLAQGARTEAFF.

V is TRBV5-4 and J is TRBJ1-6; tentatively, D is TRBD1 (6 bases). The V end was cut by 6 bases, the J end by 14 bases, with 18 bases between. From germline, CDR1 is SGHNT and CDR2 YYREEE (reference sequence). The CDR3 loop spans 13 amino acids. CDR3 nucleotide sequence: TGTGCCAGCAAGACAGACCGCCAGGGGTCCCTCCACTTT. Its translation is CASKTDRQGSLHF.

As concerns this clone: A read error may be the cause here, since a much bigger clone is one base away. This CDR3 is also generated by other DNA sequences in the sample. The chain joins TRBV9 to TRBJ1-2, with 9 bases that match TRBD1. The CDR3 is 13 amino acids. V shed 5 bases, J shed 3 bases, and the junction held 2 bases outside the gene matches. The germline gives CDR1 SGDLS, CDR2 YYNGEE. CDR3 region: CASSWTGDYGYTF. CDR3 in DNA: TGTGCCAGCAGTTGGACAGGGGACTATGGCTACACCTTC.

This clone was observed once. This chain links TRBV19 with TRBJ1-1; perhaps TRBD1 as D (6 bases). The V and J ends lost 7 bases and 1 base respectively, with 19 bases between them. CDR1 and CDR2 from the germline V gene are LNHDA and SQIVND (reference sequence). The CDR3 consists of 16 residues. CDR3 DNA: TGTGCCAGTACCAAAACCTTTCAGGGGCCGAACACTGAAGCTTTCTTT. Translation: CASTKTFQGPNTEAFF.

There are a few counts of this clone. In nucleotides, the CDR3 is TGCGCCAGCAGCCAGCCCGGGACAGGGTCCCAAGAGACCCAGTACTTC. Its translation is CASSQPGTGSQETQYF. This chain links TRBV4-1 with TRBJ2-5, with 9 bases matching TRBD1. Unmatched junction bases numbered 6, after V lost 3 bases and J lost 1 base. The length of the CDR3 is 16 residues. Germline-derived CDR1 and CDR2 are MGHRA and YSYEKL.